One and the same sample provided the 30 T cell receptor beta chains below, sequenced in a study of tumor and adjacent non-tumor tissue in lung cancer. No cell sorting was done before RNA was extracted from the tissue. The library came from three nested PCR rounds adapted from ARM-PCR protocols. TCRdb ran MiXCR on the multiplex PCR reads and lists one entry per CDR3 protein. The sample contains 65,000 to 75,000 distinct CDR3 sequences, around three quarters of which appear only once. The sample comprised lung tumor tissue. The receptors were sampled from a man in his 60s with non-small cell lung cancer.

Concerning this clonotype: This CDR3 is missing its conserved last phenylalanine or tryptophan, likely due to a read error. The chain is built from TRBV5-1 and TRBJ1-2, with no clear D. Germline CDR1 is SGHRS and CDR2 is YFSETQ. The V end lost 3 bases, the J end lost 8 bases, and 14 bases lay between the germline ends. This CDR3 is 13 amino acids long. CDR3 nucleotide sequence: TGCGCCAGCAGCTCGACTCAAATATTCGGCTACACCATC. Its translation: CASSSTQIFGYTI.

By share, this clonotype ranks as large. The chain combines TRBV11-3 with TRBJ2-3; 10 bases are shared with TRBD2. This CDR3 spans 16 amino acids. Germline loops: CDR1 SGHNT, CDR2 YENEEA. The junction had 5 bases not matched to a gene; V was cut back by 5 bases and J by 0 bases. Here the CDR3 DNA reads TGTGCCAGCAGCCTTGGACTAGCGGATAGCACAGATACGCAGTATTTT. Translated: CASSLGLADSTDTQYF.

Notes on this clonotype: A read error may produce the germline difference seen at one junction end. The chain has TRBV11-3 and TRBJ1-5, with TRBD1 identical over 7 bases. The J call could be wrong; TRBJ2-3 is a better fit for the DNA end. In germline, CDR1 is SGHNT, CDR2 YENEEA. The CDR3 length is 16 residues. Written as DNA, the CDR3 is TGTGCCAACAGCTTAGTTCGCAGGGGGATCAATCAGCCCCAGTATTTT. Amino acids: CANSLVRRGINQPQYF.

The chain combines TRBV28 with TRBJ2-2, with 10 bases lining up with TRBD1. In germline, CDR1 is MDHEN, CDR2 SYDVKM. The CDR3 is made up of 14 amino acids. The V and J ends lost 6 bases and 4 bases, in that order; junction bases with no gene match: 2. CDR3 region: CASRWDRGTGELFF. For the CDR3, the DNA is TGTGCCAGCAGATGGGACAGGGGCACCGGGGAGCTGTTTTTT.

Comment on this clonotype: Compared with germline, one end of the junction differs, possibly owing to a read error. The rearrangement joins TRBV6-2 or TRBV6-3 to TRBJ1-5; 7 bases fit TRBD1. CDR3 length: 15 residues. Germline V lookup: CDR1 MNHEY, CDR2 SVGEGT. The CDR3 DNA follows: TGTGCCAGCAACCCTACAGGGGAAGTGGATCAGCCCCGGCATTTT. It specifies CASNPTGEVDQPRHF.

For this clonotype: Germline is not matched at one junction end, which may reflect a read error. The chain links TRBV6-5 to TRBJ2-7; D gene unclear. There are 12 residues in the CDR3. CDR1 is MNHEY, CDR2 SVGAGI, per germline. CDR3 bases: TGCGCCAGCAATTACGGCGGCTACGAGCAGTACTTC. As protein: CASNYGGYEQYF.

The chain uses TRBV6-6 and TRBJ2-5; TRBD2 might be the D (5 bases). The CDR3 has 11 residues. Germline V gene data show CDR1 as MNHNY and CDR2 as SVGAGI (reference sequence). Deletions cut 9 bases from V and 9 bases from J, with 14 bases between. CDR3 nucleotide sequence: TGTGCCAGTCGCTATCTGGAGGCCCAGTACTTC. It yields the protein CASRYLEAQYF.

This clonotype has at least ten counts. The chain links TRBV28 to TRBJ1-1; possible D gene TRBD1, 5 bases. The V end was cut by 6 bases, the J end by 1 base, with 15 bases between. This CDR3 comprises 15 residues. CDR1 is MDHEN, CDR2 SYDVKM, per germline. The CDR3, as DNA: TGTGCCAGCAGGCCCCTACAGGAACCGAACACTGAAGCTTTCTTT. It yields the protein CASRPLQEPNTEAFF.

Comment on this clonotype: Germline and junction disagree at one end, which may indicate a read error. Here the CDR3 reads CASSPEFWRMNTEAFF. In nucleotides, the CDR3 is TGTGCCAGCAGCCCGGAATTTTGGAGGATGAACACAGAAGCTTTCTTT. The rearrangement joins TRBV6-1 to TRBJ1-1; D is unclear. The CDR3 is 16 residues long. CDR1 is MNHNS and CDR2 is SASEGT in the germline V gene.

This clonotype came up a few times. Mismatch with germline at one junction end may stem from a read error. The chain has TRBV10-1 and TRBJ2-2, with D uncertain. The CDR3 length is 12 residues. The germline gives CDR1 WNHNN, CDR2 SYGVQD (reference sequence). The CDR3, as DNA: TGCACCAGTAGGTCGAGCTCCGGGGAGCTGTTTTTT. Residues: CTSRSSSGELFF.

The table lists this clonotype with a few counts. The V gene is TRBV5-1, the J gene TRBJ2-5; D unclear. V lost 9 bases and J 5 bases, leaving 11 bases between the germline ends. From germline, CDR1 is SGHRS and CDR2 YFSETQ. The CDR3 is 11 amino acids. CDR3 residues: CANNLGETQYF. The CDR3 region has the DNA TGCGCCAACAACCTCGGGGAGACCCAGTACTTC. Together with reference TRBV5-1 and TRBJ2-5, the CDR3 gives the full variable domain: KAGVTQTPRYLIKTRGQQVTLSCSPISGHRSVSWYQQTPGQGLQFLFEYFSETQRNKGNFPGRFSGRQFSNSRSEMNVSTLELGDSALYLCANNLGETQYFGPGTRLLVL.

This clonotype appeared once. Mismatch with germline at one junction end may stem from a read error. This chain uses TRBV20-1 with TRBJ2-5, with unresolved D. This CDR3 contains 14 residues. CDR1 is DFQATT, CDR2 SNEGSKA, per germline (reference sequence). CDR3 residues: CSARVEAFGETQYF. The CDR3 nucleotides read TGCAGTGCTAGAGTGGAAGCATTTGGAGAGACGCAGTACTTC.

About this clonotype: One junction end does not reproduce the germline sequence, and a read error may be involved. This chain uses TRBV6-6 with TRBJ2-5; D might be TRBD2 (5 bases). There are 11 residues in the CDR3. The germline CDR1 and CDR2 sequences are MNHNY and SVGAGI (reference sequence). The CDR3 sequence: CANSYLEAQYF. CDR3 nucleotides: TGTGCCAACAGTTATCTGGAGGCCCAGTATTTC.

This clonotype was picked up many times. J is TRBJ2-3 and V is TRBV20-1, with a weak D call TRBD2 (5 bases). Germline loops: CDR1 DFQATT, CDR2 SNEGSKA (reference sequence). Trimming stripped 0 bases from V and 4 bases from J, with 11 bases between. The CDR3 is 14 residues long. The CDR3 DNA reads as TGCAGTGCTAGAGATTCCGGGAACGCAGATACGCAGTATTTT. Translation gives CSARDSGNADTQYF.

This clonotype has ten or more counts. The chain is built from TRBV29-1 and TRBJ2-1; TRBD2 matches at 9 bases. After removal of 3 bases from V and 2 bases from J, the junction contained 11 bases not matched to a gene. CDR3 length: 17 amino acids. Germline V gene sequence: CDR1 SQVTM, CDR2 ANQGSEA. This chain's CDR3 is CSVDFAGGPSPYNEQFF. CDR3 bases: TGCAGCGTTGACTTTGCGGGAGGGCCGAGTCCCTACAATGAGCAGTTCTTC.

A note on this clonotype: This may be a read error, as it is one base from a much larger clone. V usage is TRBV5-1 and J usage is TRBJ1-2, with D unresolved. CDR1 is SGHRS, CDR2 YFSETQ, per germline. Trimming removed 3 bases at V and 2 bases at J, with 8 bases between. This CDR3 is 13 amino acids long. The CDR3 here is CASSSDGNYGYTF. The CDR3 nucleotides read TGCGCCAGCAGCTCGGATGGAAACTATGGCTACACCTTC.

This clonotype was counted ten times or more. This chain's CDR3 is CSARTGGDPVTQYF. DNA for the CDR3: TGCAGCGCCCGGACAGGGGGCGACCCAGTGACCCAGTACTTC. The chain joins TRBV29-1 to TRBJ2-5; 11 bases agree with TRBD1. V trimming: 7 bases; J trimming: 7 bases; junction bases outside the gene matches: 11. The CDR3 loop spans 14 amino acids. Germline CDR1 is SQVTM and CDR2 is ANQGSEA.

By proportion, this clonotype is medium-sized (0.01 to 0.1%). The CDR3 loop reads CAISEASGSRDTQYF. The CDR3 region has the DNA TGTGCCATCAGTGAGGCTAGCGGGAGTCGAGATACGCAGTATTTT. The chain employs TRBV10-3 and TRBJ2-3; 10 positions match TRBD2. The CDR3 is 15 residues long. Germline V gives CDR1 ENHRY, CDR2 SYGVKD. Losses at the gene ends were 2 bases for V and 5 bases for J; bases not matched to a gene: 4.

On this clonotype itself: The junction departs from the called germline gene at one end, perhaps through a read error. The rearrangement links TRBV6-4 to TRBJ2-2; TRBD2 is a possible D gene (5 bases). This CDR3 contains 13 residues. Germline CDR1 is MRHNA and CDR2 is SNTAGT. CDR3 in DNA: TGTGCCCGCAGTGAATGGGGTTCCGGGGAGCTGTTTTTC. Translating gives CARSEWGSGELFF.

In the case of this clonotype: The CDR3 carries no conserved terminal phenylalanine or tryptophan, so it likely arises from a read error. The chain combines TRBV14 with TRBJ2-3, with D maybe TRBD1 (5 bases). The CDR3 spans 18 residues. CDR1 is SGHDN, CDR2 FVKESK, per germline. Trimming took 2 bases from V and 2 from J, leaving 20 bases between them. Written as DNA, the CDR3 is TGTGCCAGCAGCCAAATGGGGCTTGGAGTCACAGACACAGATACGCAGTATTAT. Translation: CASSQMGLGVTDTDTQYY.

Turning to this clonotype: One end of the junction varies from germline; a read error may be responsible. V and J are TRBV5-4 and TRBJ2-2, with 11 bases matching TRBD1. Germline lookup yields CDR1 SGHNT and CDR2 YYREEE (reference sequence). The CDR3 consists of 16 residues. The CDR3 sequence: CSSSSDRGRETGELFF. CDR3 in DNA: TGTTCCAGCAGCTCGGACAGGGGGCGTGAAACCGGGGAGCTGTTTTTT.

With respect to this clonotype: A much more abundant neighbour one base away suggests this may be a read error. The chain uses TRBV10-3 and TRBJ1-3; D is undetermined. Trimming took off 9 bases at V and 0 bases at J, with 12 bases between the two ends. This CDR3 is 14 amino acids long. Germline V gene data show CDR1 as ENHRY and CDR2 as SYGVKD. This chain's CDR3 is CAITEESSGNTIYF. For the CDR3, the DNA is TGTGCCATAACCGAGGAGAGCTCTGGAAACACCATATATTTT.

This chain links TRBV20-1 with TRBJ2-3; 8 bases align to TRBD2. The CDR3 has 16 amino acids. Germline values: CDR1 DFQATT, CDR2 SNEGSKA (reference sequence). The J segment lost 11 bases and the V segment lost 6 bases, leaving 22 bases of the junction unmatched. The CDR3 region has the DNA TGCAGTGCCTCGGTGATACTAGCGGAATGGACACATATGCAGTATTTT. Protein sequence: CSASVILAEWTHMQYF.

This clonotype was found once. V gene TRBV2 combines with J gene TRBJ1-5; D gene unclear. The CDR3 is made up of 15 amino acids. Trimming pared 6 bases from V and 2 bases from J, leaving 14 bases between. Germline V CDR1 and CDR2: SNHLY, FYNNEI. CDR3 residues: CASREEKGGNQPQHF. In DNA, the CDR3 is TGTGCCAGCAGAGAGGAAAAGGGAGGCAATCAGCCCCAGCATTTT. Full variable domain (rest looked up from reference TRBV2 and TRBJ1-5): EPEVTQTPSHQVTQMGQEVILRCVPISNHLYFYWYRQILGQKVEFLVSFYNNEISEKSEIFDDQFSVERPDGSNFTLKIRSTKLEDSAMYFCASREEKGGNQPQHFGDGTRLSIL.

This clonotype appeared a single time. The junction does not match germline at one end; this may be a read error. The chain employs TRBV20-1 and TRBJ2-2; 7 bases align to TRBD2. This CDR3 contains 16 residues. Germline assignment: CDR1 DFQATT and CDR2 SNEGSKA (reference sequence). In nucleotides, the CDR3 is TGCAGTGCTACTTTGGCGGGAGAGCCGGAGACCGGGGAGCTGTTATTT. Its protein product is CSATLAGEPETGELLF.

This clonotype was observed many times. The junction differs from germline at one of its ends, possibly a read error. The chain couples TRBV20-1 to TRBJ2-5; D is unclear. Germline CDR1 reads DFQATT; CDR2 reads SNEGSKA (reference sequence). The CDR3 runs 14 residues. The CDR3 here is CSAKLRTRQETQYF. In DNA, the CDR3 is TGCAGTGCCAAGCTTAGGACGCGGCAAGAGACACAGTACTTC.

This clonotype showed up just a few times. The CDR3 here is CASSHPGLAGYEQYF. The CDR3 nucleotides read TGTGCCAGCAGTCATCCGGGACTAGCAGGTTACGAGCAGTACTTC. The chain employs TRBV2 and TRBJ2-7; the match to TRBD2 covers 9 bases. Trimming cost V 5 bases and J 4 bases; bases outside gene matches: 9. Germline CDR1 reads SNHLY; CDR2 reads FYNNEI. The CDR3 totals 15 residues.

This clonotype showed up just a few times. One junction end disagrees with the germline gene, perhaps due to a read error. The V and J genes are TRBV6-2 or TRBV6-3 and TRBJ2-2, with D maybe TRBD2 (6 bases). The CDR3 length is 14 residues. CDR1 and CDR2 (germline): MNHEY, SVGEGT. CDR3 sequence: CASTIRGTTGELFF. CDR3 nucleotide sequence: TGTGCTAGCACCATTCGGGGGACCACCGGGGAGCTGTTTTTT.

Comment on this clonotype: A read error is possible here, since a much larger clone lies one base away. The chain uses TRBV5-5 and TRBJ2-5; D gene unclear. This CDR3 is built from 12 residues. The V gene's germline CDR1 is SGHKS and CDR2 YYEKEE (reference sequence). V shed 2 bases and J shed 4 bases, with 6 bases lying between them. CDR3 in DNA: TGTGCCAGCAGCTTAGTGGGAGAGACCCAGTACTTC. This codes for CASSLVGETQYF.

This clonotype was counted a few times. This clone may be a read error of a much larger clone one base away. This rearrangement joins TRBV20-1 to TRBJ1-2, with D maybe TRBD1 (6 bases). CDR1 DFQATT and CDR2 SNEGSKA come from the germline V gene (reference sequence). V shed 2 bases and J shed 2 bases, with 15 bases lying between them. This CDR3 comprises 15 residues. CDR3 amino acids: CSARPAYRANYGYTF. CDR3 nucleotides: TGCAGTGCTAGACCCGCCTACAGGGCCAACTATGGCTACACCTTC.